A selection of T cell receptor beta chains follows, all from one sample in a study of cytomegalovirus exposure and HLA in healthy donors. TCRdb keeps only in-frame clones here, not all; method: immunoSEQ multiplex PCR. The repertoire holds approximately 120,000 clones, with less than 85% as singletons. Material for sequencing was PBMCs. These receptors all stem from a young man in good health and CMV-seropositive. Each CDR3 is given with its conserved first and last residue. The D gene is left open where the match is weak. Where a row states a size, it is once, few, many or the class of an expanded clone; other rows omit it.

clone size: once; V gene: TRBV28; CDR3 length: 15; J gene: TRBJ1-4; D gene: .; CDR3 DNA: TGTGCCAGCAGTTCTCAAACGAGCACTAATGAAAAACTGTTTTTT; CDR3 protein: CASSSQTSTNEKLFF
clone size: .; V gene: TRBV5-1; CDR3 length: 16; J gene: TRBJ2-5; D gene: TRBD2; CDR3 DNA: TGCGCCAGCAGTCGAGCCCCTAGCGGGGGGATGGAGACCCAGTACTTC; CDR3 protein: CASSRAPSGGMETQYF
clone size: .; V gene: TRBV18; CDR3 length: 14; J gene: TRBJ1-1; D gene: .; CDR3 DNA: TGTGCCAGCTCACCAATGCAGGGTGGAACTGAAGCTTTCTTT; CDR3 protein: CASSPMQGGTEAFF
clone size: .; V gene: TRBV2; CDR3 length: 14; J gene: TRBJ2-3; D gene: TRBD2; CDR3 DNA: TGTGCCAGCAGTGGACTAGCCACCACAGGTACGCAGTATTTT; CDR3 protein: CASSGLATTGTQYF
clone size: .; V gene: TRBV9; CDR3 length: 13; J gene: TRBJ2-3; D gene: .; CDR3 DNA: TGTGCCAGCAGCGGGATGACTTCAGATACGCAGTATTTT; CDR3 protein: CASSGMTSDTQYF
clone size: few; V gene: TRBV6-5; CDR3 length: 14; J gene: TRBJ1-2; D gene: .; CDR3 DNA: TGTGCCAGCAGCCCTTTCACAGGGAGTTATGGCTACACCTTC; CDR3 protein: CASSPFTGSYGYTF
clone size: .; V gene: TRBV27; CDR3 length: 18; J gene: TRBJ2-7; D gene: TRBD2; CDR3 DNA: TGTGCCAGCAGTTTATCGGCCCGTGGACTAGCGGGGGGGCGGGAGCAGTACTTC; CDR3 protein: CASSLSARGLAGGREQYF
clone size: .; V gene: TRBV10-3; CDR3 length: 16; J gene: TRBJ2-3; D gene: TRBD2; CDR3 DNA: TGTGCCATCAGTCGGACTAGCGGGGGGTTCACAGATACGCAGTATTTT; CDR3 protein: CAISRTSGGFTDTQYF
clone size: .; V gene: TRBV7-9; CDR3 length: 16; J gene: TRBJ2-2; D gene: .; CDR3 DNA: TGTGCCAGCAGCTTAAAGCAAGCCCCGGGGGAGGGGGAGCTGTTTTTT; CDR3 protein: CASSLKQAPGEGELFF
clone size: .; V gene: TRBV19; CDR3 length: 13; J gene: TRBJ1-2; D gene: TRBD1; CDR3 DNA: TGTGCCAGTAGTACAGGGACAGCCTATGGCTACACCTTC; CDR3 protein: CASSTGTAYGYTF
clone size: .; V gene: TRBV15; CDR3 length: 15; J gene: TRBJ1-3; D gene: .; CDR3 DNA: TGTGCCACCAGCAGAGAGACAGACTCTGGAAACACCATATATTTT; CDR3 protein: CATSRETDSGNTIYF
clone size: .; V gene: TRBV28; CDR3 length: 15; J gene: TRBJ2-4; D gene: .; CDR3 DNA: TGTGCCAGCGGTACCAGGGGCTCTATCAAAAACATTCAGTACTTC; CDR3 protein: CASGTRGSIKNIQYF
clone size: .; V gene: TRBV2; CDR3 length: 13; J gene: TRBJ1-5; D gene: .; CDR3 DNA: TGTGCCAGCAGCCCAGGTTTTAATCAGCCCCAGCATTTT; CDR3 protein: CASSPGFNQPQHF
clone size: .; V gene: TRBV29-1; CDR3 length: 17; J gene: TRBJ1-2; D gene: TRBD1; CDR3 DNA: TGCAGCGTTCTCTCCCCGGGAGGACAGGGGGGTGACTATGGCTACACCTTC; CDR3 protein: CSVLSPGGQGGDYGYTF
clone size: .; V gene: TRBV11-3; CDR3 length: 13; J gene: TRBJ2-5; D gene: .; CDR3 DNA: TGTGCCAGCAGCTTAGGAGGAGGGGAGACCCAGTACTTC; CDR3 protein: CASSLGGGETQYF
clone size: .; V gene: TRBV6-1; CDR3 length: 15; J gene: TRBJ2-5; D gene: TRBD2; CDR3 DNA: TGTGCCAGCAGTGAGCTCGGGGGGAGAGGAGAGACCCAGTACTTC; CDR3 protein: CASSELGGRGETQYF
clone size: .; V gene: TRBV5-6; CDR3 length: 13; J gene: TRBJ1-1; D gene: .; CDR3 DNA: TGTGCCAGCAGCCCGGGACTTATCGGGGAAGCTTTCTTT; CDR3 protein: CASSPGLIGEAFF
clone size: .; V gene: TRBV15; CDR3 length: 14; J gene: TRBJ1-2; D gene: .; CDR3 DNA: TGTGCCACCAGCAGAGTGGCGGTTGACTATGGCTACACCTTC; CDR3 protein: CATSRVAVDYGYTF
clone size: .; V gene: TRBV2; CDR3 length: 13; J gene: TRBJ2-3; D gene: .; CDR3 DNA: TGTGCCAGCAGTGGACTAGGCACAGATACGCAGTATTTT; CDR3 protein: CASSGLGTDTQYF
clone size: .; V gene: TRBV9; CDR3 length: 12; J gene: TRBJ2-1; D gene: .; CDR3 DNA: TGTGCCAGCAGCGGACTTGGTGATGAGCAGTTCTTC; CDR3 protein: CASSGLGDEQFF
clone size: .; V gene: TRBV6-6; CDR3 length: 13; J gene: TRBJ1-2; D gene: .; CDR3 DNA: TGTGCCAGCAGTTACGAGGATAACTATGGCTACACCTTC; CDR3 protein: CASSYEDNYGYTF
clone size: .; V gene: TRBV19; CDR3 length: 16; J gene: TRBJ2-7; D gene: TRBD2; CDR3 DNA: TGTGCCAGTACCCCCGGGGGGCTAGCGGGGACCTACGAGCAGTACTTC; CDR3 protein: CASTPGGLAGTYEQYF